This entry describes one TCR beta chain. The data originate from a study of cytotoxic CD8 clonotypes in ibrutinib-treated CLL. V was shortened by 1 base and J by 4 bases, with 5 bases between the two germline ends. From germline, CDR1 is SGHTA and CDR2 FQGNSA. The CDR3 has 13 residues. Sequenced by immunoSEQ multiplex PCR; TCRdb stores in-frame clones only, minus some. The sample lists some 130,000 clones, 75% to 95% seen once, with about a tenth in the top ten. J is TRBJ1-3 and V is TRBV7-2; D is uncertain. This sample comprised PBMCs, obtained after 12 months of ibrutinib treatment. This clonotype originated in a human donor with chronic lymphocytic leukemia. The CDR3 here is CASSLGVGNTIYF. The CDR3 nucleotides are TGTGCCAGCAGCTTAGGAGTCGGAAACACCATATATTTT.